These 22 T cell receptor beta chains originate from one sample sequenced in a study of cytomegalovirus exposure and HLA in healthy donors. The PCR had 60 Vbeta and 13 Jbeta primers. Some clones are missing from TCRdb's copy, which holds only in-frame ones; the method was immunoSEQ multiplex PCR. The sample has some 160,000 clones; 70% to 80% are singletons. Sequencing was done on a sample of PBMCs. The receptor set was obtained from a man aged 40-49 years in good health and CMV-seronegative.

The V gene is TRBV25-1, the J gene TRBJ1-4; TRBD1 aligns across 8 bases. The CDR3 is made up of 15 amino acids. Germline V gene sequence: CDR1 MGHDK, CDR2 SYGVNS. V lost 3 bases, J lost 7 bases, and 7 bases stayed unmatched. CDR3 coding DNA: TGTGCCAGCAGTGACCCCGGGACAGGTGGTGAAAAACTGTTTTTT. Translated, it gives CASSDPGTGGEKLFF.

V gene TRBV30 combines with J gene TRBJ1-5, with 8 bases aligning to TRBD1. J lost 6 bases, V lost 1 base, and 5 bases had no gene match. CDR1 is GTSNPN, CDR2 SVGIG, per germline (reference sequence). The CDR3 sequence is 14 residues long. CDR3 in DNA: TGTGCCTGGAGTGGAGGACAGGGATTTCAGCCCCAGCATTTT. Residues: CAWSGGQGFQPQHF.

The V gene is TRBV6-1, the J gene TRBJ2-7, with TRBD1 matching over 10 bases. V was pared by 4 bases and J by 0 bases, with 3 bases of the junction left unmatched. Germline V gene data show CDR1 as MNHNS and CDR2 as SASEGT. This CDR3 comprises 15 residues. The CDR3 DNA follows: TGTGCCAGCAGTGTCCGGGACAGGGGCTCCTACGAGCAGTACTTC. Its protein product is CASSVRDRGSYEQYF.

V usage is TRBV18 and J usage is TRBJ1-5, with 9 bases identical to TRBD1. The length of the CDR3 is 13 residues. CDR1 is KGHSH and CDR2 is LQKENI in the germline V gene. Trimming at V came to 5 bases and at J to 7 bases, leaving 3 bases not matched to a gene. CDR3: CASSSTGGQPQHF. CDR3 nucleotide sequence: TGTGCCAGCTCATCCACAGGGGGCCAGCCCCAGCATTTT.

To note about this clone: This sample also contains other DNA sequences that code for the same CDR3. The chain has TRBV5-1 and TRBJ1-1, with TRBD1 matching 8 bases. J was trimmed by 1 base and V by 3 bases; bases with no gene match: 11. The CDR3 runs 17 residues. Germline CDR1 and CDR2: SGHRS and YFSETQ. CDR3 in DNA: TGCGCCAGCAGCTCGAGGAGGCAGGGGGCCCAGAACACTGAAGCTTTCTTT. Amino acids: CASSSRRQGAQNTEAFF.

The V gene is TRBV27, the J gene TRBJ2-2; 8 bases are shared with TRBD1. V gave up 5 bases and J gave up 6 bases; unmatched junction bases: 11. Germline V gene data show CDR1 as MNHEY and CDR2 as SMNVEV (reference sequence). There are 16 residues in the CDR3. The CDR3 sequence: CASSGGQGLAAGELFF. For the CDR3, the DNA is TGTGCCAGCAGTGGAGGACAGGGTTTAGCGGCCGGGGAGCTGTTTTTT.

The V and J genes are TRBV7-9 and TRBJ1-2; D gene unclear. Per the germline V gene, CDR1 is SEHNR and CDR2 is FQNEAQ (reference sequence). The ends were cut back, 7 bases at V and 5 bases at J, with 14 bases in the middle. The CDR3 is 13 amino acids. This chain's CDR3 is CASTSFDGYGYTF. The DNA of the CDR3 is TGTGCCAGCACCTCTTTCGACGGGTATGGCTACACCTTC.

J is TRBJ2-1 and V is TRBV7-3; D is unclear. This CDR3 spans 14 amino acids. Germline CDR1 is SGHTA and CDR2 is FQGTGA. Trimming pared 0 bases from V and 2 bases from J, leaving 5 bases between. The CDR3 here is CASSLTIAYNEQFF. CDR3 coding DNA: TGTGCCAGCAGCTTAACCATTGCCTACAATGAGCAGTTCTTC.

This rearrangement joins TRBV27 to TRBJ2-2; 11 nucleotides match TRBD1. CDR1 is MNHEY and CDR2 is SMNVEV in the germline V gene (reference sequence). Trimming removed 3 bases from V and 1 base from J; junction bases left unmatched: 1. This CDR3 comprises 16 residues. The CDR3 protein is CASSFGTGGNTGELFF. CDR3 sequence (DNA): TGTGCCAGCAGTTTCGGGACAGGGGGGAACACCGGGGAGCTGTTTTTT.

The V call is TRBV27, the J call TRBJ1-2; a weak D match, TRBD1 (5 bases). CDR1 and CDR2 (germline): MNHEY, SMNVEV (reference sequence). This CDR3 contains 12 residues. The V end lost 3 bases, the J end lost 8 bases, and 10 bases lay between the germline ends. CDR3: CASSFGGEGYTF. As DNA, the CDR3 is TGTGCCAGCAGTTTCGGGGGGGAGGGCTACACCTTC.

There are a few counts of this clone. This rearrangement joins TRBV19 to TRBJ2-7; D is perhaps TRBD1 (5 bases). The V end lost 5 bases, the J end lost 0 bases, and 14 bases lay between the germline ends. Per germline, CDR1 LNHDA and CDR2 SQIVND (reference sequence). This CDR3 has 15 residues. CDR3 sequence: CASSVQGASSYEQYF. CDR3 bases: TGTGCCAGTAGTGTGCAGGGCGCCAGCTCCTACGAGCAGTACTTC.

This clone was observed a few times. The CDR3 here is CASSPTGGQGYTF. The CDR3 DNA follows: TGTGCCAGCAGCCCCACGGGAGGACAGGGCTACACCTTC. This chain connects TRBV5-5 to TRBJ1-2; tentative D call: TRBD1 (6 bases). The germline V gene encodes CDR1 SGHKS and CDR2 YYEKEE (reference sequence). V was trimmed by 4 bases and J by 8 bases, leaving 15 bases between them. The CDR3 is 13 residues long.

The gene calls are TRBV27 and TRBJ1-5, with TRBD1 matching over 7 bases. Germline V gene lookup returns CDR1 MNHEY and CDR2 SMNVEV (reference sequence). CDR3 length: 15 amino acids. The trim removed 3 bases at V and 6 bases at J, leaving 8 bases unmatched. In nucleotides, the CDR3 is TGTGCCAGCAGTTTGGTGAGCGCAGGGGGTCAGCCCCAGCATTTT. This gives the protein CASSLVSAGGQPQHF.

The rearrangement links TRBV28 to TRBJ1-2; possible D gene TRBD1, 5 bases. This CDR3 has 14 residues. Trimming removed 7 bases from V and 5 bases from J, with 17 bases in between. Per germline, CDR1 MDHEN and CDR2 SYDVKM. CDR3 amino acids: CASTPGGEEYGYTF. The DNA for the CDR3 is TGTGCCAGCACCCCCGGGGGGGAGGAGTATGGCTACACCTTC.

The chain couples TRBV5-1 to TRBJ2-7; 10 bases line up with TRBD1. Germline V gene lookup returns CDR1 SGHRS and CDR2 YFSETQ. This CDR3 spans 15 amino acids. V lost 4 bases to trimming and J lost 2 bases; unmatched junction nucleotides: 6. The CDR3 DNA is TGCGCCAGCAGCCCGCGGGACAGGGGTACCTACGAGCAGTACTTC. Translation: CASSPRDRGTYEQYF.

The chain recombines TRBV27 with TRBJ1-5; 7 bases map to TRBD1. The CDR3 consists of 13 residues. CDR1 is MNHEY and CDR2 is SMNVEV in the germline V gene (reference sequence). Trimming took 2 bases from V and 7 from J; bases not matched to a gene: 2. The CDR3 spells CASSLTGVQPQHF. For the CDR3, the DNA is TGTGCCAGCAGTTTAACAGGGGTCCAGCCCCAGCATTTT.

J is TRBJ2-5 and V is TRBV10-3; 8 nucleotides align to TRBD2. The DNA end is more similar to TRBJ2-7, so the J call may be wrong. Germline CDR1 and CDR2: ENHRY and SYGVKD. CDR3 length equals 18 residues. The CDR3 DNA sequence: TGTGCCACCAGAACACTCGGTGGGGGGGAGCGGGAGCCCTACGAGCAGTACTTC. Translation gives CATRTLGGGEREPYEQYF.

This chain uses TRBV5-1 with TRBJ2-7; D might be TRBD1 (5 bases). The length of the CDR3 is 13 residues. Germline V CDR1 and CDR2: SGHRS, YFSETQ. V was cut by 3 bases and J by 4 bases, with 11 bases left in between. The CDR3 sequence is CASSSAGLYEQYF. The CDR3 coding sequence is TGCGCCAGCAGCTCAGCAGGGTTATACGAGCAGTACTTC.

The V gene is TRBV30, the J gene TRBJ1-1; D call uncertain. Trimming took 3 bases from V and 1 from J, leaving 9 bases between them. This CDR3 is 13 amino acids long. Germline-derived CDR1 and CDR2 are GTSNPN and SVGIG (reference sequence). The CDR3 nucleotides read TGTGCCTGGAGGGGCCTGACGAACACTGAAGCTTTCTTT. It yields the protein CAWRGLTNTEAFF.

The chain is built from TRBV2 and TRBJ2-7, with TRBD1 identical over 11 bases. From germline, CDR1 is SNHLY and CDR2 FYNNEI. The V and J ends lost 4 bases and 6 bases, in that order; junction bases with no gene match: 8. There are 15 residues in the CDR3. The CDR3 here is CASSAGTGGFLEQYF. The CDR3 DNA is TGTGCCAGCAGTGCCGGGACAGGGGGATTCCTCGAGCAGTACTTC.

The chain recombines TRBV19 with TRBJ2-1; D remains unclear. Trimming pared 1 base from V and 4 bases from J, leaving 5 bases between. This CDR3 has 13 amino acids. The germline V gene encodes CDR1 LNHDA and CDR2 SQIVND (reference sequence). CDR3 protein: CASSIAGYNEQFF. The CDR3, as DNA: TGTGCCAGTAGTATAGCGGGTTACAATGAGCAGTTCTTC.

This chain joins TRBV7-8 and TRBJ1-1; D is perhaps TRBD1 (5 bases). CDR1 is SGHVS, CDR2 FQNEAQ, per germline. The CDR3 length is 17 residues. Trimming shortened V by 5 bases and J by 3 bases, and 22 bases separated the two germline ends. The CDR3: CASSATPRPRGDTEAFF. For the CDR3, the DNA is TGTGCCAGCAGCGCGACCCCGCGACCCCGGGGGGACACTGAAGCTTTCTTT. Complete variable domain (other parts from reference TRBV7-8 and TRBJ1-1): GAGVSQSPRYKVAKRGQDVALRCDPISGHVSLFWYQQALGQGPEFLTYFQNEAQLDKSGLPSDRFFAERPEGSVSTLKIQRTQQEDSAVYLCASSATPRPRGDTEAFFGQGTRLTVV.